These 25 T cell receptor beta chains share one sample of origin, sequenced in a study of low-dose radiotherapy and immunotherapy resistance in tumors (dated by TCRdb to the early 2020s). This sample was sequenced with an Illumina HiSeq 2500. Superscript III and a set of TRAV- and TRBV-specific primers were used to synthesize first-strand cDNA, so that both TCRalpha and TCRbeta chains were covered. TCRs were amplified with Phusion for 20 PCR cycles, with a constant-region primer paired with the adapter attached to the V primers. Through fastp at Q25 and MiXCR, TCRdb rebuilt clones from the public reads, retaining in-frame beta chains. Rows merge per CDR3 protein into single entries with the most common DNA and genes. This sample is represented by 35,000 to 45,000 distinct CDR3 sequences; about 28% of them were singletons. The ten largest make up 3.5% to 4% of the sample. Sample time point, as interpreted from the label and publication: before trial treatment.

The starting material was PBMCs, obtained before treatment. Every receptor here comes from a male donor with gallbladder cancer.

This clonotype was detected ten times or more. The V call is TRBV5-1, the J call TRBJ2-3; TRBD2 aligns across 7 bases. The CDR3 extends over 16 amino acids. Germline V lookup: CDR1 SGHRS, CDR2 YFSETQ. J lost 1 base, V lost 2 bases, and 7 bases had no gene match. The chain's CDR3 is CASSFGPAGGTDTQYF. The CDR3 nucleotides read TGCGCCAGCAGCTTTGGTCCCGCGGGGGGCACAGATACGCAGTATTTT.

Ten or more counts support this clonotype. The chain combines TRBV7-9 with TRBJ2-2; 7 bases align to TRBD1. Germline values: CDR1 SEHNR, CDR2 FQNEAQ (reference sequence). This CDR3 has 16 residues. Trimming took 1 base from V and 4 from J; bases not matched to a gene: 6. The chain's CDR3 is CASSLERTGFTGELFF. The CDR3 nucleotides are TGTGCCAGCAGCTTAGAAAGGACAGGCTTCACCGGGGAGCTGTTTTTT.

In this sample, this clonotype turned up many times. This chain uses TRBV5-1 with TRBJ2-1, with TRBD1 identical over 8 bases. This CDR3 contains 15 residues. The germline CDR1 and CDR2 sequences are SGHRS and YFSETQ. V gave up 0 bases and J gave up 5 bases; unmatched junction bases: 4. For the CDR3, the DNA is TGCGCCAGCAGCTTGGCCGTACAGGGGGACAATGAGCAGTTCTTC. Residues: CASSLAVQGDNEQFF.

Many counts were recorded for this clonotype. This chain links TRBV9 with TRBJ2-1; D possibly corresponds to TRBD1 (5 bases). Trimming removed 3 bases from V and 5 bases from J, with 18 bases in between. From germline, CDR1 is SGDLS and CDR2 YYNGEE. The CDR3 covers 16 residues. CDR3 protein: CASSGSLGVEDNEQFF. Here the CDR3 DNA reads TGTGCCAGCAGCGGCTCCCTAGGGGTTGAGGACAATGAGCAGTTCTTC.

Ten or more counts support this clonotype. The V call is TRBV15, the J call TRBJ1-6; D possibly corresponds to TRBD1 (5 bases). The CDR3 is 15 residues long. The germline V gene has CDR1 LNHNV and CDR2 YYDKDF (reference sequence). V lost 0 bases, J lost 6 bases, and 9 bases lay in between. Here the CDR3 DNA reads TGTGCCACCAGCAGAGATGGGGGGTTTAATTCACCCCTCCACTTT. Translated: CATSRDGGFNSPLHF.

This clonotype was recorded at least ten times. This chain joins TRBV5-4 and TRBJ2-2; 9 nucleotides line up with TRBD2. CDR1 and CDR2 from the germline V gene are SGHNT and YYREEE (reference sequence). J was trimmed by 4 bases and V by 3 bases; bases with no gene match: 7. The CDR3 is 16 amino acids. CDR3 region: CASSWRSGSGTGELFF. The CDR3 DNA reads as TGTGCCAGCAGCTGGCGTAGCGGGAGCGGCACCGGGGAGCTGTTTTTT. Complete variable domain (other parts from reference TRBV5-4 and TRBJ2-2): ETGVTQSPTHLIKTRGQQVTLRCSSQSGHNTVSWYQQALGQGPQFIFQYYREEENGRGNFPPRFSGLQFPNYSSELNVNALELDDSALYLCASSWRSGSGTGELFFGEGSRLTVL.

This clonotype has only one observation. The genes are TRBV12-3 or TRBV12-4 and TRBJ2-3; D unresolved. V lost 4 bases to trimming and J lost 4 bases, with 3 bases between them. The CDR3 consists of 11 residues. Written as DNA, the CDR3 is TGTGCCAGCAGTTCCCCAGATACGCAGTATTTT. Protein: CASSSPDTQYF.

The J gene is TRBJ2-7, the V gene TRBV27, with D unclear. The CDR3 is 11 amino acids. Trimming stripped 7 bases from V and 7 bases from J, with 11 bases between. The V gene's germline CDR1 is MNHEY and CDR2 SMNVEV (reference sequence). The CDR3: CASIDWYEQYF. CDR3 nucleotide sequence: TGTGCCAGCATCGATTGGTATGAGCAGTACTTC.

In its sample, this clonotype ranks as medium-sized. CDR3 DNA sequence: TGTGCCAGCAGTCCCCCGGGACTAGCGGGAGGGCCAGATACGCAGTATTTT. Encoded protein: CASSPPGLAGGPDTQYF. The V call is TRBV28, the J call TRBJ2-3, with 16 bases matching TRBD2. The length of the CDR3 is 17 residues. With V trimmed by 5 bases and J by 4 bases, 6 bases remained unmatched. Germline loops: CDR1 MDHEN, CDR2 SYDVKM.

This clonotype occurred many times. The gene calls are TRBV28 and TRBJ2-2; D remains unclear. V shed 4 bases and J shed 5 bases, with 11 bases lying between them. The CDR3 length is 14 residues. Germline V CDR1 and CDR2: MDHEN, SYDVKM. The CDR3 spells CASSSPLETGELFF. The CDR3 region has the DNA TGTGCCAGCAGTTCCCCACTTGAAACCGGGGAGCTGTTTTTT.

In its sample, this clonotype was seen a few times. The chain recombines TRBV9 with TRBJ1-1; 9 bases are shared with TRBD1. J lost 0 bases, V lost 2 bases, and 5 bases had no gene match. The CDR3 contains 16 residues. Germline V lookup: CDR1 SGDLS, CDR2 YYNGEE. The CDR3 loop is CASSVRDRAMNTEAFF. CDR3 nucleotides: TGTGCCAGCAGCGTTAGGGACAGGGCGATGAACACTGAAGCTTTCTTT.

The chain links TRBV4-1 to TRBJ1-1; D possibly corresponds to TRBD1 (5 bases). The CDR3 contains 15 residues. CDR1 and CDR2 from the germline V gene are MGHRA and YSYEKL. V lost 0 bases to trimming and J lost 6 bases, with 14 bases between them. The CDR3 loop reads CASSQDRQGRAEAFF. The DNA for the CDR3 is TGCGCCAGCAGCCAAGATCGTCAGGGAAGGGCTGAAGCTTTCTTT.

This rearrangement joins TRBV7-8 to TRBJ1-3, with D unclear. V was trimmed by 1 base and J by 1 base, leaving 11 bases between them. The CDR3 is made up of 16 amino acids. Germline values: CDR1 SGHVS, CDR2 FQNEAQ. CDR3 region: CASSLDSGMSGNTIYF. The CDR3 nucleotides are TGTGCCAGCAGCTTAGATAGTGGGATGTCTGGAAACACCATATATTTT.

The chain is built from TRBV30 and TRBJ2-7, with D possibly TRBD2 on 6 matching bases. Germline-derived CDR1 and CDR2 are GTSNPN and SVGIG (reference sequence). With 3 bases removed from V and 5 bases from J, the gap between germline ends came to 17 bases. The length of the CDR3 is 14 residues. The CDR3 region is CAWSAGGGINEQYF. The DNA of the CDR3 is TGTGCCTGGAGCGCCGGTGGGGGGATCAACGAGCAGTACTTC.

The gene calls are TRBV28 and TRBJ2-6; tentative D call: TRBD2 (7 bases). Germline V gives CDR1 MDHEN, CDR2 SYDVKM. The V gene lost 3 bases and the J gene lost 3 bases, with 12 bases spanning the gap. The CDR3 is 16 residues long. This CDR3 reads CASSLAGARGANVLTF. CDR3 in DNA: TGTGCCAGCAGTTTGGCGGGGGCGCGTGGGGCCAACGTCCTGACTTTC.

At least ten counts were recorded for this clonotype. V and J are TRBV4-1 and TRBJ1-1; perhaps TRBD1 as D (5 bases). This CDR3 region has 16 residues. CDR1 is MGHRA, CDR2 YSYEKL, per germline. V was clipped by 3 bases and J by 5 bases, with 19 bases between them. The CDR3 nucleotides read TGCGCCAGCAGCCAGCCCCGCTGGGGGTCGGAGACTGAAGCTTTCTTT. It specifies CASSQPRWGSETEAFF.

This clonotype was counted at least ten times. For the CDR3, the DNA is TGTGCCAGCACCCCGGACAGGGGCCTCTCCTACGAGCAGTACTTC. This codes for CASTPDRGLSYEQYF. J is TRBJ2-7 and V is TRBV2; 9 positions match TRBD1. Germline CDR1 and CDR2: SNHLY and FYNNEI. Germline trimming cut 7 bases from V and 0 bases from J; bases unmatched to any gene: 7. CDR3 length: 15 residues.

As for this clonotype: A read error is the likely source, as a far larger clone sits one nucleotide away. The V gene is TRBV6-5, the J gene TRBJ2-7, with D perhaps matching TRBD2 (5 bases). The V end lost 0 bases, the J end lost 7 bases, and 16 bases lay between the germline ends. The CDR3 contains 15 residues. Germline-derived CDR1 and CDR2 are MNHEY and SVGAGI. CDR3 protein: CASSYSSGSYNEQYF. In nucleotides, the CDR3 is TGTGCCAGCAGTTACTCAAGCGGTTCCTACAATGAGCAGTACTTC.

CDR3 loop: CASSFSGGADEQYF. CDR3 DNA sequence: TGTGCCAGCAGCTTTAGCGGGGGGGCCGACGAGCAGTACTTC. The J gene is TRBJ2-7, the V gene TRBV7-2, with 11 bases lining up with TRBD2. The V segment lost 3 bases and the J segment 5 bases; nucleotides outside the gene matches: 3. This CDR3 comprises 14 residues. Germline CDR1 is SGHTA and CDR2 is FQGNSA.

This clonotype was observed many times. The CDR3 bases are TGTGCCAGCAGCTTAGCGGGACTAGCGGAGAGCTCCTACAATGAGCAGTTCTTC. It codes for CASSLAGLAESSYNEQFF. This chain uses TRBV13 with TRBJ2-1; 11 bases are shared with TRBD2. The CDR3 loop spans 18 amino acids. The V gene end was trimmed by 1 base and the J gene end by 0 bases; junction bases not matched to a gene: 5. Germline V CDR1 and CDR2: PRHDT, FYEKMQ (reference sequence).

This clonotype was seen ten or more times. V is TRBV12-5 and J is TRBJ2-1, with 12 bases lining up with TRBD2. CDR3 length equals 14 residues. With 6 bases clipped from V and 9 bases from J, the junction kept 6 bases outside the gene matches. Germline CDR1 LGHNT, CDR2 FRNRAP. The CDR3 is CASGTPGLAGEQFF. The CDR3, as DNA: TGTGCTAGTGGCACGCCGGGACTAGCGGGTGAGCAGTTCTTC. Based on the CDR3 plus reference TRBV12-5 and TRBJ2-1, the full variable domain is DARVTQTPRHKVTEMGQEVTMRCQPILGHNTVFWYRQTMMQGLELLAYFRNRAPLDDSGMPKDRFSAEMPDATLATLKIQPSEPRDSAVYFCASGTPGLAGEQFFGPGTRLTVL.

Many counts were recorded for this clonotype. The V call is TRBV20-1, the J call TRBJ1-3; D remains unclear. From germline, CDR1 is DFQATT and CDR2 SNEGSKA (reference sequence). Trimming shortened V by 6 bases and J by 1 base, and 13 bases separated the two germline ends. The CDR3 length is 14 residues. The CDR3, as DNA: TGCAGTGCCAGACCGAATAGGTCTGGAAACACCATATATTTT. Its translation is CSARPNRSGNTIYF.

CDR3 nucleotides: TGCGCCAGCAGGACGGGACAGGGTAAGGATGAGCAGTTCTTC. It specifies CASRTGQGKDEQFF. The V call is TRBV5-1, the J call TRBJ2-1; the match to TRBD1 covers 9 bases. The CDR3 consists of 14 residues. Unmatched junction bases numbered 8, after V lost 5 bases and J lost 8 bases. Per germline, CDR1 SGHRS and CDR2 YFSETQ. Full variable domain (remainder filled in from reference TRBV5-1 and TRBJ2-1): KAGVTQTPRYLIKTRGQQVTLSCSPISGHRSVSWYQQTPGQGLQFLFEYFSETQRNKGNFPGRFSGRQFSNSRSEMNVSTLELGDSALYLCASRTGQGKDEQFFGPGTRLTVL.

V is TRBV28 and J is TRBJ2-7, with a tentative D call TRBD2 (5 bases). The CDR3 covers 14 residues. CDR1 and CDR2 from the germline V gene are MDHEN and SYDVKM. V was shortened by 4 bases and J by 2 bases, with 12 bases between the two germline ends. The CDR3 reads CASSSADGAYEQYF. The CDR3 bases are TGTGCCAGCAGTTCGGCGGACGGGGCCTACGAGCAGTACTTC.

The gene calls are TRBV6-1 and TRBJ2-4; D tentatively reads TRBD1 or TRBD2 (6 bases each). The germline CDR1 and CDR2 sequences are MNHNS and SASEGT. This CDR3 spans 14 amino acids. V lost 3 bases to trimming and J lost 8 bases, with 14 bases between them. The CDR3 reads CASSDMGGADIQYF. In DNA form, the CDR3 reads TGTGCCAGCAGTGATATGGGGGGCGCGGACATTCAGTACTTC.